This entry is about one T cell receptor (beta chain). The data were produced by immunoSEQ multiplex PCR, yet TCRdb's version contains in-frame clones alone and is incomplete. The sample has fewer than 250,000 clones, around nine tenths seen once. The data originate from a study of blood T cell repertoires in COVID-19. On the study more broadly: The United States, Italy and Spain provided the acute and convalescent COVID-19 samples. T cells, B-cell-depleted T cells, or PBMCs supplied cDNA or gDNA.

This CDR3 is built from 14 residues. Per germline, CDR1 SQVTM and CDR2 ANQGSEA. V lost 0 bases, J lost 0 bases, and 7 bases lay in between. Sequenced: peripheral blood. This clonotype was obtained from a man aged 40-55 years with acute or convalescent COVID-19. The rearrangement uses TRBV29-1 and TRBJ2-3; D possibly corresponds to TRBD2 (5 bases). For the CDR3, the DNA is TGCAGCGTTGAAGAATGGACTAGCACAGATACGCAGTATTTT. Translation: CSVEEWTSTDTQYF.